This T cell receptor (beta chain) was profiled in a study of T cells in Graves' hyperthyroidism and ophthalmopathy. The source material, RNA transcripts, was used to amplify TCR beta CDR3 regions. HTBI primers drove first-round RT-PCR of the TCR CDR3. TCRdb reanalysed the multiplex PCR reads using MiXCR and keeps one entry per CDR3 protein. The profile shows 660,000 or so distinct CDR3 sequences, 45% of them singletons. In its sample, this clonotype was seen many times. The ends were cut back, 3 bases at V and 7 bases at J, with 9 bases in the middle. Germline values: CDR1 SGHDN, CDR2 FVKESK. The CDR3 is made up of 12 amino acids.

This clonotype was sampled from an adult man with Graves' disease, either hyperthyroidism or ophthalmopathy (not recorded which). V usage is TRBV14 and J usage is TRBJ1-2; D call uncertain. Sequenced input: peripheral blood or thyroid tissue (not recorded which). The CDR3 DNA follows: TGTGCCAGCAGCCAGGGTATTGGTGGCTACACCTTC. It encodes CASSQGIGGYTF.